These 32 T cell receptor beta chains were sequenced from one sample in a study of OX40 agonist ivuxolimab in advanced cancers. Clones were sequenced by immunoSEQ multiplex PCR, and TCRdb holds only the in-frame ones, with some missing. Of about 71,000 clones listed, roughly 81% were seen once; the top ten hold 4.5% to 6%. Sequencing used CD4+ or CD8+ T cells sorted from blood, obtained in a trial of the OX40 agonist ivuxolimab. All receptors come from an adult with an advanced solid tumor such as melanoma, head and neck, liver or kidney cancer.

V and J are TRBV6-1 and TRBJ2-3; the D gene is possibly TRBD2 (6 bases). Trimming took off 3 bases at V and 1 base at J, with 8 bases between the two ends. Germline V gene sequence: CDR1 MNHNS, CDR2 SASEGT. This CDR3 has 14 amino acids. This CDR3 reads CASSDGGGTDTQYF. The CDR3 region has the DNA TGTGCCAGCAGTGACGGAGGGGGCACAGATACGCAGTATTTT.

This sequence joins TRBV5-5 and TRBJ2-7; 8 bases fit TRBD2. V trimming: 3 bases; J trimming: 7 bases; junction bases outside the gene matches: 3. The CDR3 spans 12 residues. CDR1 and CDR2 from the germline V gene are SGHKS and YYEKEE (reference sequence). In DNA, the CDR3 is TGTGCCAGCAGCTCCCGACTAGCGGAGCAGTACTTC. Amino acids: CASSSRLAEQYF.

The chain employs TRBV19 and TRBJ1-5, with D possibly TRBD1 on 6 matching bases. CDR1 is LNHDA and CDR2 is SQIVND in the germline V gene (reference sequence). Trimming removed 0 bases at V and 4 bases at J, with 13 bases between. This CDR3 is 16 amino acids long. Here the CDR3 DNA reads TGTGCCAGTAGTATAGATACATGGGGGCCAAATCAGCCCCAGCATTTT. Its protein product is CASSIDTWGPNQPQHF.

This clone was counted between two and nine times. This chain joins TRBV6-4 and TRBJ2-3; the match to TRBD2 covers 9 bases. This CDR3 is 14 amino acids long. Trimming at V came to 4 bases and at J to 1 base, leaving 0 bases not matched to a gene. The germline CDR1 and CDR2 sequences are MRHNA and SNTAGT. As DNA, the CDR3 is TGTGCCAGCAGTGCTAGCGGGGGCACAGATACGCAGTATTTT. It specifies CASSASGGTDTQYF.

J is TRBJ1-6 and V is TRBV7-9, with D perhaps matching TRBD1 (6 bases). The germline V and J ends were trimmed by 1 base and 2 bases, with 9 bases remaining between them. The germline CDR1 and CDR2 sequences are SEHNR and FQNEAQ (reference sequence). The CDR3 runs 16 residues. In DNA form, the CDR3 reads TGTGCCAGCAGCTTAGTCAGGGGCCCCTATAATTCACCCCTCCACTTT. It is translated as CASSLVRGPYNSPLHF. Full variable domain (remainder filled in from reference TRBV7-9 and TRBJ1-6): DTGVSQNPRHKITKRGQNVTFRCDPISEHNRLYWYRQTLGQGPEFLTYFQNEAQLEKSRLLSDRFSAERPKGSFSTLEIQRTEQGDSAMYLCASSLVRGPYNSPLHFGNGTRLTVT.

This clone was detected a few times. The chain uses TRBV5-1 and TRBJ1-2; maybe TRBD1 (6 bases). The CDR3 is made up of 13 amino acids. Looked up from germline, CDR1 is SGHRS and CDR2 is YFSETQ. Trimming left V 0 bases short and J 4 bases short, with 7 bases between. The CDR3 nucleotides read TGCGCCAGCAGCTTGGACAGGGCCTATGGCTACACCTTC. This gives the protein CASSLDRAYGYTF.

The rearrangement joins TRBV9 to TRBJ2-2; unclear D gene. Trimming removed 0 bases from V and 6 bases from J, with 6 bases in between. Germline CDR1 and CDR2: SGDLS and YYNGEE. CDR3 length: 13 amino acids. This CDR3 reads CASSVGPSGELFF. In DNA form, the CDR3 reads TGTGCCAGCAGCGTAGGGCCGTCCGGGGAGCTGTTTTTT.

V is TRBV5-1 and J is TRBJ2-1; tentatively, D is TRBD2 (5 bases). The CDR3 is made up of 14 amino acids. The germline V gene encodes CDR1 SGHRS and CDR2 YFSETQ. V was trimmed by 3 bases and J by 9 bases, leaving 16 bases between them. The CDR3 DNA follows: TGCGCCAGCAGCTCCTCGTGGGGAGCGGCTGAGCAGTTCTTC. Translating gives CASSSSWGAAEQFF.

V gene TRBV7-9 combines with J gene TRBJ1-1, with 9 bases that match TRBD1. With V trimmed by 5 bases and J by 9 bases, 7 bases remained unmatched. CDR1 is SEHNR, CDR2 FQNEAQ, per germline (reference sequence). This CDR3 is 13 amino acids long. CDR3 in amino acids: CASSPGQGDQAFF. The DNA for the CDR3 is TGTGCCAGCAGCCCGGGACAGGGTGACCAAGCTTTCTTT. Combining the CDR3 with reference TRBV7-9 and TRBJ1-1 gives the whole variable domain DTGVSQNPRHKITKRGQNVTFRCDPISEHNRLYWYRQTLGQGPEFLTYFQNEAQLEKSRLLSDRFSAERPKGSFSTLEIQRTEQGDSAMYLCASSPGQGDQAFFGQGTRLTVV.

This clone was seen ten or more times. The rearrangement links TRBV9 to TRBJ2-5; 11 bases are a match to TRBD2. Trimming cost V 0 bases and J 3 bases; bases outside gene matches: 7. Germline V CDR1 and CDR2: SGDLS, YYNGEE. The CDR3 contains 17 residues. As DNA, the CDR3 is TGTGCCAGCAGCGTAGATTGGGAGACTAGCGGGGAAGAGACCCAGTACTTC. Translating it yields CASSVDWETSGEETQYF. Based on the CDR3 plus reference TRBV9 and TRBJ2-5, the full variable domain is DSGVTQTPKHLITATGQRVTLRCSPRSGDLSVYWYQQSLDQGLQFLIQYYNGEERAKGNILERFSAQQFPDLHSELNLSSLELGDSALYFCASSVDWETSGEETQYFGPGTRLLVL.

The V and J genes are TRBV11-2 and TRBJ1-2; possible D gene TRBD1, 5 bases. The ends were cut back, 5 bases at V and 2 bases at J, with 12 bases in the middle. Looked up from germline, CDR1 is SGHAT and CDR2 is FQNNGV. The CDR3 runs 14 residues. As DNA, the CDR3 is TGTGCCAGCAGCCCGGGACGGACCAACTATGGCTACACCTTC. Translated, it gives CASSPGRTNYGYTF.

DNA for the CDR3: TGCGCCAGCAGCTTGGGATCGGGACAGGTCTACGAGCAGTACTTC. Protein sequence: CASSLGSGQVYEQYF. The chain carries TRBV5-1 and TRBJ2-7, with 8 bases identical to TRBD1. This CDR3 is built from 15 residues. V was clipped by 0 bases and J by 3 bases; unmatched bases: 5. Germline loops: CDR1 SGHRS, CDR2 YFSETQ. The whole variable domain, remainder taken from reference TRBV5-1 and TRBJ2-7, is KAGVTQTPRYLIKTRGQQVTLSCSPISGHRSVSWYQQTPGQGLQFLFEYFSETQRNKGNFPGRFSGRQFSNSRSEMNVSTLELGDSALYLCASSLGSGQVYEQYFGPGTRLTVT.

The rearrangement joins TRBV27 to TRBJ1-3; D possibly corresponds to TRBD1 (5 bases). This CDR3 spans 15 amino acids. V was pared by 5 bases and J by 4 bases, with 15 bases between. The germline V gene encodes CDR1 MNHEY and CDR2 SMNVEV (reference sequence). The CDR3 here is CASSPGRGLGNTIYF. CDR3 nucleotides: TGTGCCAGCAGTCCCGGCCGGGGCCTGGGAAACACCATATATTTT.

V gene TRBV2 combines with J gene TRBJ2-1; 15 bases fit TRBD2. This CDR3 comprises 17 residues. CDR1 and CDR2 from the germline V gene are SNHLY and FYNNEI. With 5 bases clipped from V and 7 bases from J, the junction kept 9 bases outside the gene matches. The CDR3 bases are TGTGCCAGCAGTTCCGGGACTAGCGGGAGGTCGAGGAATGAGCAGTTCTTC. Protein sequence: CASSSGTSGRSRNEQFF.

V usage is TRBV5-1 and J usage is TRBJ1-1; D is ambiguous. Germline CDR1 reads SGHRS; CDR2 reads YFSETQ. This CDR3 contains 15 residues. V was pared by 0 bases and J by 6 bases, with 15 bases between. The CDR3 protein is CASSLDGVPYAEAFF. The CDR3 DNA sequence: TGCGCCAGCAGCTTGGATGGGGTCCCATATGCTGAAGCTTTCTTT. Complete variable domain (other parts from reference TRBV5-1 and TRBJ1-1): KAGVTQTPRYLIKTRGQQVTLSCSPISGHRSVSWYQQTPGQGLQFLFEYFSETQRNKGNFPGRFSGRQFSNSRSEMNVSTLELGDSALYLCASSLDGVPYAEAFFGQGTRLTVV.

This clone was recorded once. CDR3: CASSLDRGAYEQYF. As DNA, the CDR3 is TGTGCCAGCAGCCTTGATCGGGGGGCCTACGAGCAGTACTTC. The chain links TRBV27 to TRBJ2-7, with 7 positions matching TRBD2. Germline-derived CDR1 and CDR2 are MNHEY and SMNVEV (reference sequence). The CDR3 is 14 residues long. Trimming removed 6 bases from V and 2 bases from J; junction bases left unmatched: 7.

This rearrangement joins TRBV4-2 to TRBJ2-5; 14 nucleotides agree with TRBD2. The DNA matches TRBJ2-7 better at its end, which makes the J call doubtful. Germline CDR1 is LGHNA and CDR2 is YNFKEQ. The CDR3 loop spans 15 amino acids. In DNA, the CDR3 is TGTGCCAGCAGCCAGGAGACTAGCGGGAGGGCCGAGCAGTACTTC. This gives the protein CASSQETSGRAEQYF.

Comment on this clone: Distinct nucleotide sequences in the sample also encode this CDR3. Here the CDR3 reads CASSTGTATNEKLFF. In DNA, the CDR3 is TGCGCCAGCAGCACCGGGACAGCAACTAATGAAAAACTGTTTTTT. The chain links TRBV5-1 to TRBJ1-4; 7 bases are a match to TRBD1. This CDR3 has 15 residues. After removal of 4 bases from V and 0 bases from J, the junction contained 3 bases not matched to a gene. Germline V lookup: CDR1 SGHRS, CDR2 YFSETQ.

The rearrangement links TRBV7-6 to TRBJ2-2; 9 nucleotides align to TRBD2. CDR1 and CDR2 from the germline V gene are SGHVS and FNYEAQ. Trimming removed 3 bases from V and 6 bases from J; junction bases left unmatched: 5. CDR3 length: 15 residues. CDR3 sequence: CASSFSGGPAGELFF. The DNA of the CDR3 is TGTGCCAGCAGCTTTAGCGGGGGCCCTGCCGGGGAGCTGTTTTTT.

CDR3 amino acids: CASSRGQGVTGELFF. In nucleotides, the CDR3 is TGTGCCAGCAGTAGGGGACAGGGGGTCACCGGGGAGCTGTTTTTT. The chain combines TRBV6-5 with TRBJ2-2, with 11 bases that match TRBD1. The CDR3 sequence is 15 residues long. Trimming at V came to 5 bases and at J to 4 bases, leaving 3 bases not matched to a gene. Germline CDR1 and CDR2: MNHEY and SVGAGI.

V gene TRBV10-3 combines with J gene TRBJ1-5; D is perhaps TRBD1 (5 bases). This CDR3 region has 13 residues. Per the germline V gene, CDR1 is ENHRY and CDR2 is SYGVKD. CDR3 coding DNA: TGTGGGGTCTGGGGCGGTGGCAATCAGCCCCAGCATTTT. It translates to CGVWGGGNQPQHF.

The chain links TRBV6-6 to TRBJ2-2, with 8 bases fitting TRBD1. Germline lookup yields CDR1 MNHNY and CDR2 SVGAGI (reference sequence). The CDR3 spans 15 residues. V was clipped by 4 bases and J by 5 bases; unmatched bases: 6. The CDR3 coding sequence is TGTGCCAGCAGTTGGACGACAGGGGAGACCGGGGAGCTGTTTTTT. This encodes CASSWTTGETGELFF.

J is TRBJ1-1 and V is TRBV6-5; D gene uncertain. The CDR3 length is 14 residues. The V end was cut by 1 base, the J end by 4 bases, with 10 bases between. Germline assignment: CDR1 MNHEY and CDR2 SVGAGI. CDR3 DNA: TGTGCCAGCAGTTACTGTGAATTTGGCACTGAAGCTTTCTTT. This translates into CASSYCEFGTEAFF.

The chain is built from TRBV2 and TRBJ2-1; 9 bases line up with TRBD2. The CDR3 contains 15 residues. J was trimmed by 6 bases and V by 6 bases; bases with no gene match: 9. Germline V gives CDR1 SNHLY, CDR2 FYNNEI. The CDR3 DNA reads TGTGCCAGCAGCGAGCGGGGGGCGTACCCCAATGAGCAGTTCTTC. Its translation is CASSERGAYPNEQFF.

The V call is TRBV29-1, the J call TRBJ2-2; D gene ambiguous. V dropped 6 bases and J dropped 0 bases, with 8 bases sitting between them. The CDR3 is made up of 13 amino acids. Germline CDR1 SQVTM, CDR2 ANQGSEA. The CDR3 here is CSVKTPNTGELFF. The CDR3 DNA is TGCAGCGTAAAGACACCGAACACCGGGGAGCTGTTTTTT.

This clone was seen once. The chain joins TRBV5-4 to TRBJ2-4; D is possibly TRBD2 (6 bases). Per the germline V gene, CDR1 is SGHNT and CDR2 is YYREEE (reference sequence). The V end was cut by 3 bases, the J end by 1 base, with 11 bases between. The CDR3 extends over 15 amino acids. DNA for the CDR3: TGTGCCAGCAGCTCGCGGGGATCGGCCAAAAACATTCAGTACTTC. It yields the protein CASSSRGSAKNIQYF.

This rearrangement joins TRBV5-4 to TRBJ2-1, with 13 bases matching TRBD2. Germline CDR1 is SGHNT and CDR2 is YYREEE (reference sequence). The CDR3 has 19 amino acids. Trimming removed 4 bases from V and 3 bases from J; junction bases left unmatched: 13. CDR3 sequence reads: CASSLYIATSGRNYNEQFF. The CDR3 coding sequence is TGTGCCAGCAGCCTCTACATCGCGACTAGCGGGAGGAACTACAATGAGCAGTTCTTC.

CDR3 protein: CASSTKRTGDWATNEKLFF. The CDR3 region has the DNA TGTGCCAGCAGCACTAAACGGACAGGGGATTGGGCAACTAATGAAAAACTGTTTTTT. The genes are TRBV7-2 and TRBJ1-4; 9 bases fit TRBD1. Germline V gene data show CDR1 as SGHTA and CDR2 as FQGNSA. V gave up 5 bases and J gave up 0 bases; unmatched junction bases: 13. CDR3 size: 19 residues.

This chain connects TRBV5-1 to TRBJ1-6; D possibly corresponds to TRBD1 (6 bases). The germline V and J ends were trimmed by 4 bases and 10 bases, with 15 bases remaining between them. The CDR3 consists of 14 residues. Germline V gene lookup returns CDR1 SGHRS and CDR2 YFSETQ. As DNA, the CDR3 is TGCGCCAGCAGCCCCACAGGGATAGGGTCACCCCTCCACTTT. Its protein is CASSPTGIGSPLHF.

The CDR3 coding sequence is TGTGCCAGTAGTATTTCCGGGACAATATTCTCTGGGGCCAACGTCCTGACTTTC. Translation: CASSISGTIFSGANVLTF. The V and J genes are TRBV19 and TRBJ2-6; tentatively, D is TRBD1 (6 bases). The CDR3 has 18 residues. Deletions cut 3 bases from V and 0 bases from J, with 15 bases between. CDR1 and CDR2 (germline): LNHDA, SQIVND (reference sequence).

The J gene is TRBJ2-3, the V gene TRBV27, with 7 bases fitting TRBD1. This CDR3 comprises 13 residues. In germline, CDR1 is MNHEY, CDR2 SMNVEV (reference sequence). V shed 5 bases and J 6 bases; nucleotides not matched to a gene: 5. The CDR3 sequence: CASSPWGQDTQYF. DNA for the CDR3: TGTGCCAGCAGTCCATGGGGACAGGATACGCAGTATTTT.

This chain links TRBV6-5 with TRBJ2-2; 8 bases align to TRBD1. Germline CDR1 and CDR2: MNHEY and SVGAGI. The CDR3 extends over 16 amino acids. V gave up 1 base and J gave up 3 bases; unmatched junction bases: 4. CDR3 region: CASSYWQGADTGELFF. The CDR3, as DNA: TGTGCCAGCAGTTACTGGCAGGGGGCAGACACCGGGGAGCTGTTTTTT.